These 18 T cell receptor beta chains originate from one sample sequenced in a study of cytomegalovirus exposure and HLA in healthy donors. The PCR had 60 Vbeta and 13 Jbeta primers. Clones were sequenced by immunoSEQ multiplex PCR, and TCRdb holds only the in-frame ones, with some missing. The sample lists under 200,000 clones, around three quarters occurring once. Sequenced sample: PBMCs. These TCRs come from a man in his forties or fifties in good health and CMV-seronegative.

The chain links TRBV5-1 to TRBJ1-6, with D unclear. Germline assignment: CDR1 SGHRS and CDR2 YFSETQ. V lost 1 base to trimming and J lost 8 bases, with 7 bases between them. The CDR3 runs to 13 residues. CDR3: CASSLPGDSPLHF. Here the CDR3 DNA reads TGCGCCAGCAGCTTGCCAGGCGATTCACCCCTCCACTTT.

The chain employs TRBV30 and TRBJ2-3; 9 bases line up with TRBD2. This CDR3 has 14 residues. The V segment lost 0 bases and the J segment 3 bases; nucleotides outside the gene matches: 1. Germline lookup yields CDR1 GTSNPN and CDR2 SVGIG (reference sequence). DNA of the CDR3: TGTGCCTGGAGTGTTGGACTAGCGACAGATACGCAGTATTTT. Residues: CAWSVGLATDTQYF.

The chain employs TRBV5-4 and TRBJ1-2, with D possibly TRBD1 on 6 matching bases. CDR3 size: 14 residues. Germline values: CDR1 SGHNT, CDR2 YYREEE (reference sequence). V was trimmed by 0 bases and J by 2 bases, leaving 8 bases between them. Here the CDR3 reads CASSLGQANYGYTF. The CDR3 DNA follows: TGTGCCAGCAGCTTGGGACAGGCAAACTATGGCTACACCTTC.

This chain links TRBV29-1 with TRBJ2-5; 7 nucleotides line up with TRBD2. CDR1 SQVTM and CDR2 ANQGSEA come from the germline V gene. The CDR3 is 12 residues long. Trimming cost V 7 bases and J 5 bases; bases outside gene matches: 7. The CDR3 loop is CSGLWGGETQYF. The CDR3 region has the DNA TGCAGCGGCCTCTGGGGGGGGGAGACCCAGTACTTC.

V and J are TRBV6-5 and TRBJ2-7; TRBD2 aligns across 8 bases. Germline lookup yields CDR1 MNHEY and CDR2 SVGAGI. This CDR3 has 14 residues. Unmatched junction bases numbered 7, after V lost 5 bases and J lost 4 bases. Here the CDR3 DNA reads TGTGCCAGCAGTCGTATTAGCGGGGAATACGAGCAGTACTTC. Protein: CASSRISGEYEQYF.

The V gene is TRBV27, the J gene TRBJ2-2; D may be TRBD2 (6 bases). Germline CDR1 reads MNHEY; CDR2 reads SMNVEV (reference sequence). CDR3 length: 15 amino acids. V was clipped by 1 base and J by 5 bases, with 11 bases between them. The DNA for the CDR3 is TGTGCCAGCAGTTTATTACGGGAGAGTACCGGGGAGCTGTTTTTT. Translated, it gives CASSLLRESTGELFF.

V gene TRBV6-4 combines with J gene TRBJ1-1, with 7 bases lining up with TRBD1. The CDR3 loop spans 16 amino acids. Germline values: CDR1 MRHNA, CDR2 SNTAGT. With 0 bases clipped from V and 5 bases from J, the junction kept 9 bases outside the gene matches. The CDR3 here is CASSDSSHRGGTEAFF. Written as DNA, the CDR3 is TGTGCCAGCAGTGACTCGAGTCACAGGGGTGGTACTGAAGCTTTCTTT.

V gene TRBV4-3 combines with J gene TRBJ1-2; 9 bases map to TRBD1. Germline-derived CDR1 and CDR2 are LGHNA and YSLEER. After removal of 0 bases from V and 4 bases from J, the junction contained 6 bases not matched to a gene. The CDR3 has 16 amino acids. The CDR3 loop is CASSQDGQGIGYGYTF. The CDR3, as DNA: TGCGCCAGCAGCCAAGATGGACAGGGGATTGGCTATGGCTACACCTTC.

This rearrangement joins TRBV9 to TRBJ2-1, with 8 bases aligning to TRBD2. V shed 4 bases, J shed 0 bases, and the junction held 3 bases outside the gene matches. Germline V gives CDR1 SGDLS, CDR2 YYNGEE. This CDR3 has 15 residues. The CDR3, as DNA: TGTGCCAGCAGCCTCAGCGGGAGCTCCTACAATGAGCAGTTCTTC. This translates into CASSLSGSSYNEQFF.

This rearrangement joins TRBV30 to TRBJ1-2, with no clear D. V was cut by 2 bases and J by 5 bases, with 12 bases left in between. Germline CDR1 is GTSNPN and CDR2 is SVGIG (reference sequence). The CDR3 spans 13 residues. In DNA form, the CDR3 reads TGTGCCTGGAGTACGGGATTAGGGTATGGCTACACCTTC. Translated: CAWSTGLGYGYTF.

The chain couples TRBV6-1 to TRBJ2-5, with D tentatively TRBD2 (6 bases). CDR3 length: 14 amino acids. The V gene lost 6 bases and the J gene lost 5 bases, with 16 bases spanning the gap. Germline CDR1 MNHNS, CDR2 SASEGT. The CDR3 region has the DNA TGTGCCAGCAGGGAGGGGCAGGGAGTGGAGACCCAGTACTTC. Its translation: CASREGQGVETQYF.

In regard to this clone: Other DNA sequences from this sample encode an identical CDR3 as well. This chain joins TRBV5-1 and TRBJ2-7; 13 bases align to TRBD2. The CDR3 runs 15 residues. The germline gives CDR1 SGHRS, CDR2 YFSETQ. V was pared by 3 bases and J by 2 bases, with 2 bases of the junction left unmatched. CDR3 coding DNA: TGCGCCAGCAGCTCGGGACTAGCGGGGACCTACGAGCAGTACTTC. This sequence encodes CASSSGLAGTYEQYF.

V is TRBV6-1 and J is TRBJ1-5; D is ambiguous. The CDR3 sequence is 15 residues long. The V gene's germline CDR1 is MNHNS and CDR2 SASEGT. V lost 6 bases and J 1 base, leaving 13 bases between the germline ends. The CDR3 spells CASRITEGSNQPQHF. CDR3 DNA sequence: TGTGCCAGCAGAATTACAGAGGGAAGCAATCAGCCCCAGCATTTT.

V and J are TRBV5-1 and TRBJ2-5; 7 bases map to TRBD2. The J call may be mistaken, given a closer DNA end match to TRBJ2-7. The germline V gene encodes CDR1 SGHRS and CDR2 YFSETQ. CDR3 length: 16 amino acids. The CDR3 reads CASRRSPGGGSYEQYF. The CDR3, as DNA: TGCGCCAGCAGGAGGTCTCCTGGCGGGGGCTCCTACGAGCAGTACTTC.

The table lists this clone with a few counts. The J gene is TRBJ2-1, the V gene TRBV5-6; 13 bases match TRBD2. V shed 4 bases, J shed 3 bases, and the junction held 13 bases outside the gene matches. CDR1 is SGHDT, CDR2 YYEEEE, per germline. The CDR3 extends over 19 amino acids. The CDR3 here is CASSAVRTSGSRGYNEQFF. For the CDR3, the DNA is TGTGCCAGCAGCGCAGTAAGGACTAGCGGGAGTAGAGGCTACAATGAGCAGTTCTTC.

With regard to this clone: One end of the junction does not line up with germline, which may come from a read error. The chain couples TRBV6-5 to TRBJ2-4; D is ambiguous. Germline assignment: CDR1 MNHEY and CDR2 SVGAGI. The CDR3 is 15 amino acids. In DNA, the CDR3 is TGTGCCAGCAGAGAACTCAGTGGATCCAAAAACAGTCAGTACTTC. It codes for CASRELSGSKNSQYF.

The chain is built from TRBV6-1 and TRBJ1-4, with 7 positions matching TRBD1. From germline, CDR1 is MNHNS and CDR2 SASEGT. This CDR3 has 14 residues. Trimming took 6 bases from V and 8 from J; bases not matched to a gene: 9. The CDR3 sequence: CASRIDRVIEKLFF. The CDR3 region has the DNA TGTGCCAGCAGGATAGACAGGGTGATCGAAAAACTGTTTTTT.

The V and J genes are TRBV28 and TRBJ1-2; 7 bases match TRBD1. CDR3 size: 15 residues. Germline V gene lookup returns CDR1 MDHEN and CDR2 SYDVKM. Losses at the gene ends were 10 bases for V and 5 bases for J; bases not matched to a gene: 16. The CDR3 DNA is TGTGCCATCACCAACCGACAGGGTAGGAGGTATGGCTACACCTTC. Amino acid sequence: CAITNRQGRRYGYTF.